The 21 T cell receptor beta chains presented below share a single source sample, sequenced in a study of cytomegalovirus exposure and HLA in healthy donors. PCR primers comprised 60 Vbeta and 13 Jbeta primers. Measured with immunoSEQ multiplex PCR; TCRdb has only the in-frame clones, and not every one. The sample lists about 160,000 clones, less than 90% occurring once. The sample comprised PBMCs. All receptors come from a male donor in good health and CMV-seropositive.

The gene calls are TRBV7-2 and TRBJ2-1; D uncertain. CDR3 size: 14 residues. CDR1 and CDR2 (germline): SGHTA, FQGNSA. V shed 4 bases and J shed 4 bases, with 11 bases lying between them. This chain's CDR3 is CASSSRDGYNEQFF. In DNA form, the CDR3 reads TGTGCCAGCAGCTCCCGCGACGGGTACAATGAGCAGTTCTTC.

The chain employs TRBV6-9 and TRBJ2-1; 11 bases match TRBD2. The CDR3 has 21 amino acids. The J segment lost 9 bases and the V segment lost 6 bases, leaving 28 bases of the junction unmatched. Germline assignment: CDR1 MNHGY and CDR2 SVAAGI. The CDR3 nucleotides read TGTGCCAGCAGCCGTTCCTGGCGTCGTGGGGGGGATACTAGCGGGAGACGTGAGCAGTTCTTC. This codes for CASSRSWRRGGDTSGRREQFF.

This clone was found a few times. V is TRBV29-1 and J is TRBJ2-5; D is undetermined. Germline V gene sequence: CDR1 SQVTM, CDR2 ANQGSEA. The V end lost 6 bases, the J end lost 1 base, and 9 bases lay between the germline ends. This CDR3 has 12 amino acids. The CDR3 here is CSVEARQETQYF. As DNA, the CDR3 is TGCAGCGTCGAGGCACGCCAAGAGACCCAGTACTTC.

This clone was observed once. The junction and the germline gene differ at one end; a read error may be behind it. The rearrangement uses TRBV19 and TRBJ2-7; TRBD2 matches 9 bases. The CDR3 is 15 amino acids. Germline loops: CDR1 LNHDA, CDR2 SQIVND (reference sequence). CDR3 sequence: CASSNPASGDYERYF. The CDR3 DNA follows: TGTGCCAGTAGTAACCCGGCTAGCGGGGACTACGAGCGGTACTTC. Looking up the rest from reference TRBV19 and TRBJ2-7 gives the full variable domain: DGGITQSPKYLFRKEGQNVTLSCEQNLNHDAMYWYRQDPGQGLRLIYYSQIVNDFQKGDIAEGYSVSREKKESFPLTVTSAQKNPTAFYLCASSNPASGDYERYFGPGTRLTVT.

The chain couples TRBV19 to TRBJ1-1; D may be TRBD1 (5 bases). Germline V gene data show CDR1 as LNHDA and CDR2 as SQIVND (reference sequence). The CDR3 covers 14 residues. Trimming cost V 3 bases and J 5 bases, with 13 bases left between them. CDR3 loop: CASSILAGVTEAFF. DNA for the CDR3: TGTGCCAGTAGTATCTTAGCGGGGGTTACTGAAGCTTTCTTT.

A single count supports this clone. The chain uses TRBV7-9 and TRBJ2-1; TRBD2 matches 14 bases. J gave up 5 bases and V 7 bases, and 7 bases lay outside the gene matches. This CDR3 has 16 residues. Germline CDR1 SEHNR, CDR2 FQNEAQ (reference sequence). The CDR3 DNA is TGTGCCAGCAACAGGCGACTAGCGGGAGGGCACAATGAGCAGTTCTTC. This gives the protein CASNRRLAGGHNEQFF.

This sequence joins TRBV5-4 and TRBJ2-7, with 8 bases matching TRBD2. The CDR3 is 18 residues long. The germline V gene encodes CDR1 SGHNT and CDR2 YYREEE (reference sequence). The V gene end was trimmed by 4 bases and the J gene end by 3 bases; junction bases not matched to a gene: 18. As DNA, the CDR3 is TGTGCCAGCAGCCGGGGACAAGGGAGAGCGGGAGACCTCTACGAGCAGTACTTC. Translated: CASSRGQGRAGDLYEQYF.

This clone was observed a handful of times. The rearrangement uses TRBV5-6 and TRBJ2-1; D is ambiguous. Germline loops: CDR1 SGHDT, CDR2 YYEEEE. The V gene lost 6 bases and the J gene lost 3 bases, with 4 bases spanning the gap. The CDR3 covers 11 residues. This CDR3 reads CASTLYNEQFF. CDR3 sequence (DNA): TGTGCCAGCACCCTCTACAATGAGCAGTTCTTC. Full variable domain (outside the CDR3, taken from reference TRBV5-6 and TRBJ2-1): DAGVTQSPTHLIKTRGQQVTLRCSPKSGHDTVSWYQQALGQGPQFIFQYYEEEERQRGNFPDRFSGHQFPNYSSELNVNALLLGDSALYLCASTLYNEQFFGPGTRLTVL.

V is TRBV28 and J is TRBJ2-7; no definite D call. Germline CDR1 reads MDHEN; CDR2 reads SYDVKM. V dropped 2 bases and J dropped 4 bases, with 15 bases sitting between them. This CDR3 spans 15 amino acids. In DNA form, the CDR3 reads TGTGCCAGCAGTTTAGAAGCGCCGAACATATACGAGCAGTACTTC. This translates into CASSLEAPNIYEQYF.

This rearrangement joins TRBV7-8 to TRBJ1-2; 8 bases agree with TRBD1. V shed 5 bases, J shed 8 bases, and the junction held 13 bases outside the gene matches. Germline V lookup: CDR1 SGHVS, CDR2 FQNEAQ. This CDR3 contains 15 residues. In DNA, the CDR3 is TGTGCCAGCAGCCCCGGGACAGGAGGAGCGCGGGGCTACACCTTC. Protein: CASSPGTGGARGYTF.

The CDR3 loop reads CASSERTSGSHNEQFF. The CDR3 nucleotides are TGTGCCAGCAGCGAGAGGACTAGCGGGAGCCACAATGAGCAGTTCTTC. This chain connects TRBV2 to TRBJ2-1; 13 bases agree with TRBD2. The length of the CDR3 is 16 residues. Germline-derived CDR1 and CDR2 are SNHLY and FYNNEI. J lost 5 bases, V lost 6 bases, and 7 bases had no gene match. Using reference TRBV2 and TRBJ2-1 for the parts outside the CDR3, the full variable domain is EPEVTQTPSHQVTQMGQEVILRCVPISNHLYFYWYRQILGQKVEFLVSFYNNEISEKSEIFDDQFSVERPDGSNFTLKIRSTKLEDSAMYFCASSERTSGSHNEQFFGPGTRLTVL.

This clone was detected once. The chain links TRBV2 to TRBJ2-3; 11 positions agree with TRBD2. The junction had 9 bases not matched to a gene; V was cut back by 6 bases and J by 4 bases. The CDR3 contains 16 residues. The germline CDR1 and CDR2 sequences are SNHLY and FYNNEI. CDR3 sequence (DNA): TGTGCCAGCAGGAGCGTAGCGGGAGGGCCGGCAGATACGCAGTATTTT. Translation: CASRSVAGGPADTQYF.

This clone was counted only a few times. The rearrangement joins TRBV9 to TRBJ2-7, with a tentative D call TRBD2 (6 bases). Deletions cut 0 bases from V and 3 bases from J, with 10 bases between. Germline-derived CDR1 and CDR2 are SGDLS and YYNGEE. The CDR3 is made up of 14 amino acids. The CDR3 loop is CASSVVAGSYEQYF. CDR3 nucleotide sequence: TGTGCCAGCAGCGTAGTCGCGGGAAGCTACGAGCAGTACTTC.

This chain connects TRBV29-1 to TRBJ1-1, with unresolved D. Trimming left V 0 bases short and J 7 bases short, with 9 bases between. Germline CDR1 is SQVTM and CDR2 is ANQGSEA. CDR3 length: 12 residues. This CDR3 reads CSVEEGRYEAFF. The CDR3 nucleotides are TGCAGCGTTGAAGAGGGCCGCTATGAAGCTTTCTTT.

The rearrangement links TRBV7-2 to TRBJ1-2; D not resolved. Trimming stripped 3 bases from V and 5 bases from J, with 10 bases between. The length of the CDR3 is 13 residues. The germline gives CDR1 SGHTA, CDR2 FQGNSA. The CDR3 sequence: CASSFDTYYGYTF. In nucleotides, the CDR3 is TGTGCCAGCAGCTTCGACACGTATTATGGCTACACCTTC.

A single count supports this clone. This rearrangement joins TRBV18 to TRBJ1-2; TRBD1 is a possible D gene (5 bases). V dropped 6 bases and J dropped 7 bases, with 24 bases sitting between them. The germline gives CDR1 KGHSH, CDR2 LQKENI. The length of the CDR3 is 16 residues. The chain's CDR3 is CASSLGPPGEKSGYTF. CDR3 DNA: TGTGCCAGCTCCCTGGGGCCACCCGGAGAGAAGTCTGGCTACACCTTC.

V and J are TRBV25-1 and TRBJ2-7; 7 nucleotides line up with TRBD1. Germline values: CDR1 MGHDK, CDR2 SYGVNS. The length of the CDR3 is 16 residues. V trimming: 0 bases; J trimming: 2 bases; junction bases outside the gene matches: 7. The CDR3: CASSEYRDSETYEQYF. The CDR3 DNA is TGTGCCAGCAGTGAATACCGGGACAGTGAAACCTACGAGCAGTACTTC.

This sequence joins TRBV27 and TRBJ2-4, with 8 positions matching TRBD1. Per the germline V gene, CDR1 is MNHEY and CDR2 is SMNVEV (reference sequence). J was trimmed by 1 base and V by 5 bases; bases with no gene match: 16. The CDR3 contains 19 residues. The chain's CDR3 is CASSHRNDRGYGAKNIQYF. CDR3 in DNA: TGTGCCAGCAGTCACCGCAACGACAGGGGATACGGGGCCAAAAACATTCAGTACTTC.

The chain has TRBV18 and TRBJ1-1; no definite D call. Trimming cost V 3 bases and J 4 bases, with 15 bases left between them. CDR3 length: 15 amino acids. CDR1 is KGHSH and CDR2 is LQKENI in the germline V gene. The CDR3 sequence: CASSPLLWEGTEAFF. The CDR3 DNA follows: TGTGCCAGCTCACCTCTTCTCTGGGAGGGCACTGAAGCTTTCTTT.

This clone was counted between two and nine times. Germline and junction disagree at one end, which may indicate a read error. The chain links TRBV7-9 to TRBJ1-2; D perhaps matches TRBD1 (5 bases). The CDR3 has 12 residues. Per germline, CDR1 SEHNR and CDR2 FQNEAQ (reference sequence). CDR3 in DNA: TGTTCCAGCAGCTTAGAGGGGTACGGCTACACCTTC. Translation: CSSSLEGYGYTF.

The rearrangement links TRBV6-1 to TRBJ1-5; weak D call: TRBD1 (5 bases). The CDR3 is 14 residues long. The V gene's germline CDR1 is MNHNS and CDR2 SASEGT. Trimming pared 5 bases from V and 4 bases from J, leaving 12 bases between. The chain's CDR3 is CASSYARENQPQHF. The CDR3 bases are TGTGCCAGCAGTTATGCCAGGGAAAATCAGCCCCAGCATTTT.